The source of this TCR beta chain is a study of shared clonotypes between healthy human individuals. A note on this clone: Antigen unknown.

In the authors' methods: ImmunoSEQ junction-only sequences lacked quality scores, so their filtering differed. Only in-frame clones appear in the TCRdb table, and some are missing; sequencing was by immunoSEQ multiplex PCR. That table supplies the V and J calls and clone size; D and trimming were determined from the DNA. The data show millions of clones, with about 95% seen just once and 0.9% to 1.4% held by the top ten. In the naive CD8 group, cells lacked CD45RO and were positively selected for CCR7, so terminally differentiated effector memory CD45RA+ cells were left out. This CDR3 region has 18 residues. V lost 4 bases to trimming and J lost 2 bases; unmatched junction nucleotides: 8. Germline CDR1 is SGHDT and CDR2 is YYEEEE. The study's findings and limits: What rarefaction showed was incomplete sorted-subset sequencing despite large depth. Lower generation probabilities were found for non-shared clonotypes than for those shared by all four donors.

The V and J genes are TRBV5-6 and TRBJ2-1, with TRBD2 identical over 14 bases. Sequencing was carried out using naive CD8+ T cells sorted from blood. This sequence originates from a man aged 18 to 30 in good health. The chain's CDR3 is CASSPPGLAGVTYNEQFF. CDR3 nucleotides: TGTGCCAGCAGCCCACCGGGACTAGCGGGGGTGACCTACAATGAGCAGTTCTTC.